This T cell receptor (beta chain) is drawn from a study of radiotherapy plus CTLA-4 blockade in lung cancer. CDR1 is SGHTA and CDR2 is FQGNSA in the germline V gene. There are 13 residues in the CDR3. The ends were cut back, 4 bases at V and 8 bases at J, with 11 bases in the middle. Regarding the study as a whole: Following radiotherapy plus ipilimumab, tumor-derived TCR clones expanded in the blood.

Focal radiation plus CTLA-4 blockade with ipilimumab was given to patients with chemo-refractory metastatic non-small-cell lung cancer. This clone was counted a few times. Its antigen is unknown. Assay: immunoSEQ multiplex PCR; the TCRdb copy retains only in-frame clones and omits some. The sample contains 50,000 to 70,000 clones, approximately 82% of which appear only once. Sequenced material: peripheral blood, taken from a patient treated with radiotherapy plus ipilimumab. The V call is TRBV7-2, the J call TRBJ1-4; D possibly corresponds to TRBD1 (6 bases). The sequence came from a human donor with non-small cell lung cancer whose response to radiotherapy plus ipilimumab could not be evaluated. CDR3 protein: CASSSTGIEKLFF. The CDR3 DNA is TGTGCCAGCAGCTCTACAGGGATCGAAAAACTGTTTTTT.